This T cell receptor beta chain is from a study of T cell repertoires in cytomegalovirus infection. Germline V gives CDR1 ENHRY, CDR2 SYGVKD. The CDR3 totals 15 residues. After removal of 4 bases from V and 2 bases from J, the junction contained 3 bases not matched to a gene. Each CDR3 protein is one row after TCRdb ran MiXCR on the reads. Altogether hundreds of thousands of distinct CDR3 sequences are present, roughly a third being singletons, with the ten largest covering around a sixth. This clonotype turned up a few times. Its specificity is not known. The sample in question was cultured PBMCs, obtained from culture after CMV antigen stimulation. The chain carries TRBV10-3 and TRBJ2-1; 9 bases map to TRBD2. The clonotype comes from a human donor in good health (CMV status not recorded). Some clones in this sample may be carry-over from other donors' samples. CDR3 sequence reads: CAISVVAGAYNEQFF. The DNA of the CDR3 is TGTGCCATCAGTGTCGTAGCGGGAGCCTACAATGAGCAGTTCTTC.